The sequence of this T cell receptor (beta chain) was determined in a study of identical twins' blood T cells. CDR1 SNHLY and CDR2 FYNNEI come from the germline V gene. The V and J ends lost 0 bases and 3 bases respectively, with 2 bases between them. The CDR3 covers 12 residues. Sample barcodes were added at both library ends during cDNA synthesis. In the original processing: Clonotypes per individual ranged from about 85,000 to nearly 550,000. Each CDR3 protein gets one entry after TCRdb re-called the 5' RACE reads with MiXCR. Here the V and J calls rest on TCRdb's processing, not on the authors' analysis. The sample holds a few hundred thousand distinct CDR3 sequences, more than 25% seen once. As regards this clonotype: Its matching antigen is unknown.

Notes on the study in general: Shared CDR3 clonotype counts between two donors mainly tracked the product of their cloneset sizes, twins included. Abundant TCRbeta CDR3s overlapped more between twins than with unrelated donors.

The clonotype originates from a woman aged 18-55 years in good health. Sequencing was done on a sample of PBMCs. V and J are TRBV2 and TRBJ1-2; no firm D call. CDR3 loop: CASSEADYGYTF. The DNA of the CDR3 is TGTGCCAGCAGTGAAGCGGACTATGGCTACACCTTC.